This T cell receptor (beta chain) was documented in a study of regulatory T cells in long-lasting Graves disease (dated by TCRdb to about 2021). Regarding the study in general: In the newly diagnosed Graves' disease group, patients had been taking antithyroid drugs for less than 3 months. A total of roughly 35 samples were covered by TCR sequencing, comprising approximately 13 persistent and around 20 newly diagnosed Graves' disease patients. Peripheral blood TCR sequencing and RNA sequencing compared persistent Graves' disease patients with newly diagnosed Graves' disease patients. The study was conducted in China and was registered as a clinical trial.

This clonotype came up many times. It lacks a known antigen. Qualities for individual bases were not recorded, and no much larger clone is one base off. Library construction relied on multiplex PCR. Sequencing was performed on an Illumina HiSeq 4000. TCR beta libraries were built with iRepertoire HTBI primers and Arm-PCR amplification of CDR3 regions. Before sequencing, the PCR products went through gel purification. The study's own analysis went as follows. A total of around 59 TRBV and 14 TRBJ segments were identified across samples and were used for gene usage analysis of CDR3 amino acid clonotypes. COPE and FqMerger were used to merge the filtered high-quality paired reads into contigs. BLAST was used to align contigs to the IMGT TRBV, TRBD and TRBJ reference genes, and CDR3 was defined following IMGT. Highly expanded clones were defined as clonotypes with a frequency above 0.1%. Repertoire diversity was measured by Shannon entropy, and V-J evenness by the Gini coefficient. Clonotypes shared by more than one individual were considered public. The public reads were run again by TCRdb, first through fastp at Q25 and then through MiXCR, and only productive beta chains were kept. Entries are consolidated by CDR3 protein sequence, retaining the most common genes and DNA. The V and J calls and clone size come from TCRdb's table, not from the authors' own analysis. The sample includes a few hundred thousand distinct CDR3 sequences, with 20% observed a single time. The ten most abundant clones make up 14% of the sample.

The germline V gene yields KGHSH for CDR1 and LQKENI for CDR2. There are 13 amino acids in the CDR3, from cysteine to phenylalanine inclusive. Only the CDR3 region is kept as DNA, spanning 39 bases read in frame from base 1. V loses 2 bases, J loses 4 bases, and the germline ends lie 9 bases apart. The time point label of this sample denotes: newly diagnosed GD, antithyroid drugs for less than 3 months. For both TCR sequencing and RNA sequencing, RNA was extracted from PBMCs using TRIzol. Graves' disease was diagnosed according to American Thyroid Association guidelines. The patients came from an endocrinology department in Xi'an, China. Each patient gave approximately 8.8 milliliters of peripheral blood, collected in an EDTA anticoagulant tube. Ficoll Paque Plus density gradient separation was used to isolate PBMCs, and no further T cell sorting was performed. An Agilent 2100 Bioanalyzer and agarose gel were used to check RNA quality, while a NanoDrop 2000 measured RNA concentration.

What the authors observed across the whole study: The study examined only peripheral blood because the primary lesion, thyroid tissue, could not be accessed. Patients with persistent disease shared more public clonotypes (under 3,000) than newly diagnosed patients did (roughly 970). Sequencing and analysis were restricted to the TCR beta chain. TRBV28, TRBJ1-2 and TRBJ2-5 were preferentially used in persistent disease, while TRBV20-1 and TRBJ2-1 were favored in newly diagnosed disease. As a limitation, the authors acknowledged that the small sample size may reduce accuracy. Compared with newly diagnosed patients, patients with persistent Graves' disease had lower TCR Shannon entropy and fewer highly expanded clones, which suggests clonal expansion.

Recombination linked TRBV18 to TRBJ2-7; the D gene lacks a confident call. This TCR was sampled from a female donor with Graves disease. This material consisted of peripheral blood mononuclear cells (PBMCs), taken at new diagnosis, from a patient treated with antithyroid drugs. For the CDR3, the sequence is CASSPAYLYEQYF. The DNA sequence is TGTGCCAGCTCACCAGCATACCTATACGAGCAGTACTTC.